What follows are 30 T cell receptor beta chains derived from one specimen sequenced in a study of Graves' ophthalmopathy and Graves' hyperthyroidism. CDR3 regions of TCR beta were amplified from RNA transcripts. HTBI primers served in a first-round RT-PCR, which a second-round multiplex PCR followed. TCRdb called the multiplex PCR reads again in MiXCR, with one record for every CDR3 protein. The sample gives about 380,000 distinct CDR3 sequences, 15% to 19% of which show up once; about 7% is in the top ten. Sequencing was done on a sample of peripheral blood. These receptor sequences come from a young woman with stable Graves' hyperthyroidism.

This clonotype was counted ten times or more. This chain joins TRBV12-3 or TRBV12-4 and TRBJ1-1; D may be TRBD1 (5 bases). Trimming left V 3 bases short and J 8 bases short, with 13 bases between. CDR3 length: 13 amino acids. CDR3 nucleotides: TGTGCCAGCAGTTTTGGAGGGGCCCGGGAAGCTTTCTTT. This sequence encodes CASSFGGAREAFF.

This clonotype was detected ten times or more. The chain uses TRBV11-2 and TRBJ1-3; D is uncertain. Germline CDR1 is SGHAT and CDR2 is FQNNGV. The CDR3 is made up of 16 amino acids. Between the trimmed V and J ends, which lost 2 bases and 0 bases, there was a span of 11 bases. CDR3 amino acids: CASSLRGTFSGNTIYF. CDR3 in DNA: TGTGCCAGCAGCTTACGAGGCACCTTCTCTGGAAACACCATATATTTT.

The CDR3 loop reads CARNSGEVNTGELFF. The DNA of the CDR3 is TGTGCCAGGAATTCAGGGGAGGTGAACACCGGGGAGCTGTTTTTT. The genes are TRBV12-3 or TRBV12-4 and TRBJ2-2; D tentatively fits TRBD1 or TRBD2 (6 bases each). The CDR3 totals 15 residues. V shed 9 bases and J shed 1 base, with 15 bases lying between them.

This clonotype has just a few counts. A much larger clonotype is one base distant, so this may be a read error. The V gene is TRBV12-3 or TRBV12-4, the J gene TRBJ2-5, with 7 bases identical to TRBD1. This CDR3 has 16 residues. CDR3 sequence reads: CASVPSTGTVQETKYF. Written as DNA, the CDR3 is TGTGCCAGCGTCCCCTCCACCGGGACAGTCCAAGAGACCAAGTACTTC.

In this sample, this clonotype turned up many times. The chain employs TRBV7-9 and TRBJ1-1, with D possibly matching TRBD1 (5 bases). V lost 3 bases and J 2 bases, leaving 13 bases between the germline ends. CDR1 SEHNR and CDR2 FQNEAQ come from the germline V gene (reference sequence). This CDR3 comprises 15 residues. CDR3 amino acids: CASSLGPTLNTEAFF. The DNA of the CDR3 is TGTGCCAGCAGCTTGGGGCCAACCCTAAACACTGAAGCTTTCTTT. Based on the CDR3 plus reference TRBV7-9 and TRBJ1-1, the full variable domain is DTGVSQNPRHKITKRGQNVTFRCDPISEHNRLYWYRQTLGQGPEFLTYFQNEAQLEKSRLLSDRFSAERPKGSFSTLEIQRTEQGDSAMYLCASSLGPTLNTEAFFGQGTRLTVV.

The CDR3 loop is CATQGAGKNIQYF. Written as DNA, the CDR3 is TGTGCCACCCAGGGGGCTGGCAAAAACATTCAGTACTTC. The rearrangement links TRBV5-5 to TRBJ2-4; 8 bases are shared with TRBD1. J gave up 3 bases and V 9 bases, and 5 bases lay outside the gene matches. Germline V gene sequence: CDR1 SGHKS, CDR2 YYEKEE (reference sequence). This CDR3 is 13 amino acids long.

This clonotype was observed at least ten times. This rearrangement joins TRBV2 to TRBJ2-5; D gene ambiguous. Germline CDR1 and CDR2: SNHLY and FYNNEI. The germline V and J ends were trimmed by 0 bases and 0 bases, with 11 bases remaining between them. The CDR3 is 16 residues long. The CDR3 sequence is CASSEALRRNQETQYF. CDR3 nucleotide sequence: TGTGCCAGCAGTGAAGCCTTGAGGCGGAACCAAGAGACCCAGTACTTC.

This clonotype was recorded many times. The chain uses TRBV2 and TRBJ2-7, with unresolved D. The germline V and J ends were trimmed by 2 bases and 9 bases, with 5 bases remaining between them. Germline V gene sequence: CDR1 SNHLY, CDR2 FYNNEI. The CDR3 totals 10 residues. The CDR3 spells CASSELVQYF. CDR3 DNA: TGTGCCAGCAGTGAACTAGTGCAGTACTTC.

This clonotype has ten or more counts. This sequence joins TRBV7-2 and TRBJ2-7; D gene unclear. V gave up 1 base and J gave up 6 bases, with 10 bases separating them. Germline assignment: CDR1 SGHTA and CDR2 FQGNSA. The length of the CDR3 is 13 residues. CDR3 in amino acids: CASSLDPAFEQYF. As DNA, the CDR3 is TGTGCCAGCAGCTTAGATCCGGCATTCGAGCAGTACTTC.

V gene TRBV19 combines with J gene TRBJ2-2, with TRBD2 identical over 10 bases. The V segment lost 5 bases and the J segment 5 bases; nucleotides outside the gene matches: 8. Germline V gene data show CDR1 as LNHDA and CDR2 as SQIVND (reference sequence). The CDR3 covers 16 residues. DNA of the CDR3: TGTGCCAGTAGTTCCCCAGCGGGGGGGCGTACCGGGGAGCTGTTTTTT. Translating it yields CASSSPAGGRTGELFF.

This clonotype was counted ten times or more. The genes are TRBV7-2 and TRBJ1-2; 7 positions match TRBD1. V lost 5 bases and J lost 4; bases outside the gene matches: 7. Germline V gives CDR1 SGHTA, CDR2 FQGNSA. This CDR3 has 14 residues. CDR3 loop: CASSPGTVGYGYTF. For the CDR3, the DNA is TGTGCCAGCAGCCCAGGGACAGTGGGCTATGGCTACACCTTC.

The table lists this clonotype with a few counts. V is TRBV19 and J is TRBJ2-7; D is perhaps TRBD2 (6 bases). The V gene lost 10 bases and the J gene lost 3 bases, with 16 bases spanning the gap. From germline, CDR1 is LNHDA and CDR2 SQIVND (reference sequence). This CDR3 region has 13 residues. The DNA for the CDR3 is TGTGCCACGAGCCCATGGGGAGGCTACGAGCAGTACTTC. Amino acid sequence: CATSPWGGYEQYF.

This clonotype appeared a few times. This chain connects TRBV19 to TRBJ1-6; the D gene is possibly TRBD1 (5 bases). The germline V gene has CDR1 LNHDA and CDR2 SQIVND (reference sequence). The CDR3 extends over 14 amino acids. The ends were cut back, 5 bases at V and 8 bases at J, with 13 bases in the middle. The CDR3 DNA follows: TGTGCCAGTAGTGGGGACGGATCATATTCACCCCTCCACTTT. It encodes CASSGDGSYSPLHF.

This chain joins TRBV6-1 and TRBJ2-2; 9 bases align to TRBD2. The CDR3 sequence is 14 residues long. Germline V gene data show CDR1 as MNHNS and CDR2 as SASEGT. Trimming at V came to 8 bases and at J to 1 base, leaving 2 bases not matched to a gene. The CDR3 is CASGLALNTGELFF. In DNA, the CDR3 is TGTGCCAGCGGACTAGCGTTGAACACCGGGGAGCTGTTTTTT.

On this clonotype itself: Since no conserved phenylalanine or tryptophan closes the CDR3, a read error is the likely cause. The chain combines TRBV7-9 with TRBJ1-1; tentative D call: TRBD1 (6 bases). V dropped 6 bases and J dropped 0 bases, with 11 bases sitting between them. CDR3 length: 14 amino acids. The germline V gene encodes CDR1 SEHNR and CDR2 FQNEAQ (reference sequence). The CDR3 protein is CASSPQGLNTEAFL. The DNA for the CDR3 is TGTGCCAGCAGTCCTCAGGGGCTGAACACTGAAGCTTTCCTT.

This clonotype appeared many times. The CDR3 bases are TGCAGTGCTTTTAGGGCCGCACAAAAAGAGACCCAGTACTTC. It yields the protein CSAFRAAQKETQYF. This rearrangement joins TRBV20-1 to TRBJ2-5; D is ambiguous. The germline V gene encodes CDR1 DFQATT and CDR2 SNEGSKA (reference sequence). V gave up 5 bases and J gave up 3 bases, with 16 bases separating them. The CDR3 sequence is 14 residues long.

This chain joins TRBV29-1 and TRBJ1-1; 12 bases agree with TRBD1. CDR3 length equals 13 residues. Trimming at V came to 6 bases and at J to 10 bases, leaving 9 bases not matched to a gene. Germline loops: CDR1 SQVTM, CDR2 ANQGSEA. The CDR3 sequence is CSVWVGTGGPAFF. CDR3 coding DNA: TGCAGCGTGTGGGTGGGGACAGGGGGCCCAGCTTTCTTT.

This chain links TRBV7-2 with TRBJ1-2, with 11 bases matching TRBD1. This CDR3 has 17 residues. V trimming: 0 bases; J trimming: 2 bases; junction bases outside the gene matches: 5. CDR1 SGHTA and CDR2 FQGNSA come from the germline V gene. The CDR3 nucleotides read TGTGCCAGCAGCTTAGCCGGACAGGGGGCGAAAAACTATGGCTACACCTTC. This encodes CASSLAGQGAKNYGYTF.

In its sample, this clonotype was seen many times. The genes are TRBV11-2 and TRBJ2-5, with D maybe TRBD1 (6 bases). Trimming removed 2 bases from V and 1 base from J, with 8 bases in between. Germline CDR1 is SGHAT and CDR2 is FQNNGV. The CDR3 has 14 amino acids. For the CDR3, the DNA is TGTGCCAGCAGCTTAAACAGGGCCCAAGAGACCCAGTACTTC. This sequence encodes CASSLNRAQETQYF.

This clonotype was seen many times. The J gene is TRBJ2-4, the V gene TRBV7-2; D might be TRBD2 (7 bases). CDR1 is SGHTA, CDR2 FQGNSA, per germline. This CDR3 has 13 residues. Trimming pared 0 bases from V and 9 bases from J, leaving 9 bases between. For the CDR3, the DNA is TGTGCCAGCAGCTTAGCGGGAGGGGGCATTCAGTACTTC. This translates into CASSLAGGGIQYF.

The V call is TRBV19, the J call TRBJ1-5, with 7 nucleotides matching TRBD1. This CDR3 is built from 16 residues. The trim removed 5 bases at V and 3 bases at J, leaving 10 bases unmatched. Germline V CDR1 and CDR2: LNHDA, SQIVND (reference sequence). CDR3 sequence: CASSVPRDRYNQPQHF. CDR3 sequence (DNA): TGTGCCAGTAGTGTACCCCGGGACAGATACAATCAGCCCCAGCATTTT.

The table lists this clonotype with many counts. As DNA, the CDR3 is TGTGCCAGCAAATCGGTCCGGCAACAAGAGACCCAGTACTTC. This translates into CASKSVRQQETQYF. The chain links TRBV11-3 to TRBJ2-5; D not resolved. The CDR3 runs 14 residues. Trimming took 7 bases from V and 2 from J, leaving 14 bases between them. Germline lookup yields CDR1 SGHNT and CDR2 YENEEA.

This chain links TRBV7-2 with TRBJ2-5, with TRBD1 matching over 8 bases. V was pared by 7 bases and J by 5 bases, with 9 bases of the junction left unmatched. CDR1 and CDR2 (germline): SGHTA, FQGNSA. There are 14 residues in the CDR3. The CDR3 DNA is TGTGCCAGCACAAACTCAGGGGGCAGGGAGACCCAGTACTTC. Its protein is CASTNSGGRETQYF.

This clonotype appeared a few times. The rearrangement links TRBV6-1 to TRBJ1-2; TRBD1 aligns across 9 bases. The CDR3 totals 15 residues. The germline gives CDR1 MNHNS, CDR2 SASEGT. Germline trimming cut 4 bases from V and 4 bases from J; bases unmatched to any gene: 7. CDR3 bases: TGTGCCAGCAGTGGGACAGGGGACTCCCTCTATGGCTACACCTTC. This codes for CASSGTGDSLYGYTF.

This clonotype was observed many times. The chain recombines TRBV6-1 with TRBJ2-5, with 7 bases fitting TRBD2. Germline CDR1 MNHNS, CDR2 SASEGT. The junction had 14 bases not matched to a gene; V was cut back by 11 bases and J by 5 bases. This CDR3 has 14 amino acids. DNA for the CDR3: TGTGCCTCCCGCTTGGAGCGGGGCGGGGAGACCCAGTACTTC. This gives the protein CASRLERGGETQYF.

This clonotype was detected a few times. The chain combines TRBV11-3 with TRBJ2-6, with a possible D match to TRBD1 (6 bases). Per germline, CDR1 SGHNT and CDR2 YENEEA. The V and J ends lost 5 bases and 3 bases respectively, with 11 bases between them. The CDR3 has 15 amino acids. The CDR3 here is CASSLGQLGANVLTF. The CDR3 DNA sequence: TGTGCCAGCAGCCTGGGACAACTTGGGGCCAACGTCCTGACTTTC. The full variable domain, completed using reference TRBV11-3 and TRBJ2-6, is EAGVVQSPRYKIIEKKQPVAFWCNPISGHNTLYWYLQNLGQGPELLIRYENEEAVDDSQLPKDRFSAERLKGVDSTLKIQPAELGDSAVYLCASSLGQLGANVLTFGAGSRLTVL.

This clonotype was seen many times. CDR3 sequence reads: CAISAGTGAVETQYF. The CDR3 DNA sequence: TGTGCCATCAGTGCCGGGACAGGGGCGGTGGAGACCCAGTACTTC. J is TRBJ2-5 and V is TRBV10-3; 10 bases match TRBD1. The junction had 7 bases not matched to a gene; V was cut back by 4 bases and J by 5 bases. Germline CDR1 ENHRY, CDR2 SYGVKD. The CDR3 contains 15 residues.

This clonotype was detected many times. The V gene is TRBV20-1, the J gene TRBJ1-1; no firm D call. Germline-derived CDR1 and CDR2 are DFQATT and SNEGSKA (reference sequence). With 0 bases removed from V and 4 bases from J, the gap between germline ends came to 9 bases. This CDR3 region has 13 residues. The CDR3 nucleotides are TGCAGTGCTAGAGATTCATGGGCCACTGAAGCTTTCTTT. Amino acids: CSARDSWATEAFF.

This clonotype was seen ten or more times. The chain combines TRBV6-2 or TRBV6-3 with TRBJ1-2; D ambiguous. Germline loops: CDR1 MNHEY, CDR2 SVGEGT. This CDR3 spans 13 amino acids. Deletions cut 2 bases from V and 4 bases from J, with 8 bases between. The CDR3 spells CASSYEDGYGYTF. The CDR3 bases are TGTGCCAGCAGTTACGAAGATGGCTATGGCTACACCTTC.

This clonotype was detected ten times or more. This chain connects TRBV6-2 or TRBV6-3 to TRBJ2-5, with TRBD2 as a possible D gene (7 bases). The CDR3 runs 17 residues. The ends were cut back, 0 bases at V and 6 bases at J, with 20 bases in the middle. CDR1 and CDR2 from the germline V gene are MNHEY and SVGEGT. Here the CDR3 DNA reads TGTGCCAGCAGTTACTCGAGTAAAGGGGGGGGCCCGAAGACCCAGTACTTC. Translated: CASSYSSKGGGPKTQYF.